This entry lists 25 T cell receptor beta chains sequenced from one sample in a study of Graves' ophthalmopathy and Graves' hyperthyroidism. Amplified TCR beta CDR3 regions were obtained using RNA transcripts as template. HTBI primers served in a first-round RT-PCR, which a second-round multiplex PCR followed. One entry per CDR3 protein, called by TCRdb with MiXCR from the multiplex PCR reads. The table includes approximately 460,000 distinct CDR3 sequences, about 15% detected once. Specimen: blood. These TCRs come from a woman aged 25 to 39 with Graves' ophthalmopathy.

The sample holds many counts of this clonotype. This rearrangement joins TRBV28 to TRBJ1-5; D is unresolved. The CDR3 runs 14 residues. The V gene's germline CDR1 is MDHEN and CDR2 SYDVKM. V lost 6 bases, J lost 3 bases, and 12 bases lay in between. The CDR3 is CASRPRAANQPQHF. The CDR3, as DNA: TGTGCCAGCAGGCCTAGGGCAGCCAATCAGCCCCAGCATTTT.

This clonotype has a handful of counts. The chain has TRBV11-2 and TRBJ2-4; 10 bases fit TRBD1. V shed 9 bases, J shed 2 bases, and the junction held 22 bases outside the gene matches. Germline CDR1 is SGHAT and CDR2 is FQNNGV. CDR3 length: 20 amino acids. CDR3 in amino acids: CARPIISRDRGEGTKNIQYF. Written as DNA, the CDR3 is TGTGCCAGACCAATCATTTCCCGGGACAGGGGAGAGGGGACCAAAAACATTCAGTACTTC.

This clonotype was found many times. The CDR3 nucleotides are TGTGCCATCAGTGAGGGGTCTCATAGCAATCAGCCCCAGCATTTT. The encoded protein is CAISEGSHSNQPQHF. The rearrangement joins TRBV10-3 to TRBJ1-5; D not certain. Trimming cost V 2 bases and J 0 bases, with 8 bases left between them. This CDR3 has 15 amino acids. Germline loops: CDR1 ENHRY, CDR2 SYGVKD.

This clonotype was recorded at least ten times. The J gene is TRBJ2-7, the V gene TRBV28, with 10 bases identical to TRBD1. J lost 4 bases, V lost 7 bases, and 13 bases had no gene match. The length of the CDR3 is 16 residues. Looked up from germline, CDR1 is MDHEN and CDR2 is SYDVKM. The DNA of the CDR3 is TGTGCCAGCAACTCAGGGGCCGGACAGGGGGGGTACGAGCAGTACTTC. This translates into CASNSGAGQGGYEQYF.

In this sample, this clonotype turned up many times. The chain uses TRBV30 and TRBJ2-5; tentative D call: TRBD1 (7 bases). Germline CDR1 GTSNPN, CDR2 SVGIG (reference sequence). The V end lost 1 base, the J end lost 2 bases, and 23 bases lay between the germline ends. This CDR3 is built from 18 residues. The CDR3 region is CAWSAVGDRRLVQETQYF. CDR3 nucleotide sequence: TGTGCCTGGAGTGCTGTAGGGGACAGACGACTAGTTCAAGAGACCCAGTACTTC.

V usage is TRBV28 and J usage is TRBJ1-5; the D is unclear. The CDR3 contains 12 residues. The germline V and J ends were trimmed by 5 bases and 7 bases, with 9 bases remaining between them. CDR1 is MDHEN, CDR2 SYDVKM, per germline. CDR3 in amino acids: CASSPRAQPQHF. CDR3 nucleotide sequence: TGTGCCAGCAGTCCAAGGGCGCAGCCCCAGCATTTT.

Ten or more counts support this clonotype. V usage is TRBV30 and J usage is TRBJ1-1; unclear D gene. CDR1 is GTSNPN, CDR2 SVGIG, per germline (reference sequence). The CDR3 sequence is 11 residues long. V shed 7 bases and J shed 5 bases, with 11 bases lying between them. CDR3 region: CASLDGTEAFF. In DNA form, the CDR3 reads TGTGCCTCATTAGACGGGACTGAAGCTTTCTTT.

This clonotype was detected many times. The V and J genes are TRBV30 and TRBJ2-5, with 8 bases identical to TRBD2. Trimming cost V 2 bases and J 2 bases; bases outside gene matches: 10. The CDR3 is 16 amino acids. Germline V gene lookup returns CDR1 GTSNPN and CDR2 SVGIG (reference sequence). DNA for the CDR3: TGTGCCTGGAGTTCGGGACTAGGCCAGCCTCAAGAGACCCAGTACTTC. Its protein product is CAWSSGLGQPQETQYF.

This clonotype was seen repeatedly, ten times or more. The genes are TRBV7-9 and TRBJ2-7; TRBD1 aligns across 11 bases. Germline trimming cut 5 bases from V and 4 bases from J; bases unmatched to any gene: 7. The CDR3 extends over 15 amino acids. From germline, CDR1 is SEHNR and CDR2 FQNEAQ (reference sequence). CDR3 protein: CASSHSGTGGYEQYF. CDR3 nucleotides: TGTGCCAGCAGCCACTCCGGGACAGGGGGATACGAGCAGTACTTC.

There are many counts of this clonotype. J is TRBJ2-7 and V is TRBV20-1, with a tentative D call TRBD2 (5 bases). Germline CDR1 and CDR2: DFQATT and SNEGSKA (reference sequence). Trimming removed 1 base from V and 4 bases from J, with 11 bases in between. The CDR3 covers 13 residues. This CDR3 reads CSARVEGSYEQYF. Here the CDR3 DNA reads TGCAGTGCTAGAGTCGAGGGCTCGTACGAGCAGTACTTC.

A few counts support this clonotype. This chain connects TRBV24-1 to TRBJ1-1, with a weak D call TRBD1 (5 bases). V lost 2 bases and J lost 1, with 10 bases in between. Per germline, CDR1 KGHDR and CDR2 SFDVKD. This CDR3 comprises 15 residues. CDR3 amino acids: CATSDSAGGNTEAFF. The CDR3 bases are TGTGCCACCAGTGATTCGGCCGGGGGGAACACTGAAGCTTTCTTT.

This clonotype has ten or more counts. This rearrangement joins TRBV6-1 to TRBJ1-1; tentative D call: TRBD1 (5 bases). V lost 10 bases to trimming and J lost 1 base, with 13 bases between them. The germline gives CDR1 MNHNS, CDR2 SASEGT. CDR3 length: 13 residues. The CDR3 reads CATKTDPNTEAFF. CDR3 sequence (DNA): TGTGCCACCAAGACAGACCCGAACACTGAAGCTTTCTTT.

This clonotype came up many times. The rearrangement joins TRBV12-3 or TRBV12-4 to TRBJ1-1, with TRBD1 matching over 8 bases. The CDR3 extends over 14 amino acids. After removal of 2 bases from V and 4 bases from J, the junction contained 3 bases not matched to a gene. CDR3: CASSLMGQATEAFF. The CDR3 DNA sequence: TGTGCCAGCAGTTTAATGGGACAGGCCACTGAAGCTTTCTTT.

This clonotype occurred many times. This chain uses TRBV11-2 with TRBJ2-2; either TRBD1 or TRBD2 may fit D (6 bases each). V was trimmed by 0 bases and J by 7 bases, leaving 12 bases between them. The CDR3 runs 15 residues. The germline V gene has CDR1 SGHAT and CDR2 FQNNGV. The CDR3 region is CASSLDPGAVGELFF. CDR3 DNA: TGTGCCAGCAGCTTAGATCCGGGGGCGGTCGGGGAGCTGTTTTTT.

This clonotype was detected ten times or more. The chain uses TRBV6-4 and TRBJ2-7, with TRBD2 matching 16 bases. Germline-derived CDR1 and CDR2 are MRHNA and SNTAGT. The CDR3 spans 17 residues. The V gene end was trimmed by 2 bases and the J gene end by 4 bases; junction bases not matched to a gene: 5. As DNA, the CDR3 is TGTGCCAGCAGTGACCCGGGACTAGCGGGAGGGATTTACGAGCAGTACTTC. Amino acids: CASSDPGLAGGIYEQYF.

This clonotype was recorded many times. The chain employs TRBV2 and TRBJ1-1; D ambiguous. The germline V gene encodes CDR1 SNHLY and CDR2 FYNNEI. This CDR3 contains 13 residues. Trimming cost V 2 bases and J 11 bases, with 15 bases left between them. The CDR3 DNA reads as TGTGCCAGCAGTGAAAATTTGGTAGTTCATGCTTTCTTT. Encoded protein: CASSENLVVHAFF.

This clonotype was picked up many times. V and J are TRBV2 and TRBJ1-2; TRBD1 matches 9 bases. With V trimmed by 1 base and J by 1 base, 10 bases remained unmatched. Germline lookup yields CDR1 SNHLY and CDR2 FYNNEI. This CDR3 spans 18 amino acids. CDR3 sequence reads: CASSEVSRDRVYNYGYTF. In nucleotides, the CDR3 is TGTGCCAGCAGTGAAGTATCACGGGACAGGGTCTATAACTATGGCTACACCTTC.

The table lists this clonotype with many counts. The chain employs TRBV30 and TRBJ2-5; 9 positions match TRBD1. This CDR3 is built from 14 residues. The germline CDR1 and CDR2 sequences are GTSNPN and SVGIG (reference sequence). The junction had 4 bases not matched to a gene; V was cut back by 0 bases and J by 5 bases. For the CDR3, the DNA is TGTGCCTGGAGTGTTCTAGGACAGGGGGAGACCCAGTACTTC. This codes for CAWSVLGQGETQYF.

Turning to this clonotype: Since a much larger clone is just one base distant, this may be a read error. The J gene is TRBJ2-7, the V gene TRBV12-3 or TRBV12-4, with 11 bases fitting TRBD2. The CDR3 has 14 residues. CDR3 sequence (DNA): TGTGCCAGCAGTTCTAGCGGGAGGTCTGGCGAGCAGTGCTTC. Translating gives CASSSSGRSGEQCF.

This clonotype was picked up many times. Written as DNA, the CDR3 is TGTGCCAGCAGGAGGCCGGGACTAGGCTCCTACGAGCAGTACTTC. As protein: CASRRPGLGSYEQYF. The chain employs TRBV7-2 and TRBJ2-7, with 8 nucleotides matching TRBD2. The J segment lost 0 bases and the V segment lost 6 bases, leaving 7 bases of the junction unmatched. CDR1 is SGHTA and CDR2 is FQGNSA in the germline V gene. The length of the CDR3 is 15 residues.

This clonotype was picked up a small number of times. V is TRBV12-3 or TRBV12-4 and J is TRBJ1-1, with a weak D call TRBD1 (5 bases). V was cut by 4 bases and J by 4 bases, with 13 bases left in between. CDR3 length equals 14 residues. The CDR3 bases are TGTGCCAGCAGTTACCAGGGTGAGATCACTGAAGCTTTCTTT. This translates into CASSYQGEITEAFF.

This clonotype was seen ten or more times. This chain joins TRBV6-5 and TRBJ2-4; no clear D gene. The CDR3 consists of 13 residues. Trimming removed 2 bases at V and 10 bases at J, with 12 bases between. Germline V lookup: CDR1 MNHEY, CDR2 SVGAGI. The CDR3 region is CASSYVHGNIQYF. In nucleotides, the CDR3 is TGTGCCAGCAGTTACGTTCACGGAAATATTCAGTACTTC.

This chain uses TRBV6-2 or TRBV6-3 with TRBJ2-6; 7 bases are a match to TRBD1. Germline values: CDR1 MNHEY, CDR2 SVGEGT. CDR3 length equals 17 residues. With V trimmed by 6 bases and J by 0 bases, 8 bases remained unmatched. The CDR3 protein is CASSYGDSSSGANVLTF. The CDR3 DNA follows: TGTGCCAGCAGCTATGGGGACAGCAGCTCTGGGGCCAACGTCCTGACTTTC.

As concerns this clonotype: A much larger clone differs from this one at a single base, so this may be a read error. CDR3 protein: CASSLPGARNTEAFF. The CDR3 DNA follows: TGTGCCAGCAGCTTGCCGGGGGCGCGGAACACTGAAGCTTTCTTT. The genes are TRBV5-5 and TRBJ1-1; D may be TRBD1 (6 bases). This CDR3 contains 15 residues. CDR1 and CDR2 (germline): SGHKS, YYEKEE (reference sequence). V gave up 1 base and J gave up 1 base, with 11 bases separating them.

This clonotype was counted many times. The chain combines TRBV6-5 with TRBJ1-2; D is uncertain. Trimming took 3 bases from V and 4 from J, leaving 12 bases between them. CDR3 length: 14 residues. The germline CDR1 and CDR2 sequences are MNHEY and SVGAGI. CDR3 nucleotides: TGTGCCAGCAGTTATCGGCAGGTCATCTATGGCTACACCTTC. The encoded protein is CASSYRQVIYGYTF.